This TCR beta chain was found in a study of OX40 agonist ivuxolimab in advanced cancers. Study as a whole: Three patients got partial responses; one had hepatocellular carcinoma and two had cutaneous melanoma.

As concerns this clone: Its antigen is unknown. One end of the junction fails to match germline, which may point to a read error.

TCRdb's copy holds only in-frame clones and misses some; the assay was immunoSEQ multiplex PCR. The profile covers 75,000 to 100,000 clones, with roughly 84% appearing a single time and about 2.5% taken by the ten largest. Overall study findings and caveats: Clones of CD4+ and CD8+ blood T cells grew by week 6 at doses of 0.1 to 3.0 mg/kg.

With baseline, cycle 4 day 1, and cycle 7 day 1 as timepoints, blood was sampled. In germline, CDR1 is SEHNR, CDR2 FQNEAQ (reference sequence). The CDR3 is 11 residues long. The sample consisted of CD4+ or CD8+ T cells sorted from blood, taken in a trial of the OX40 agonist ivuxolimab. This TCR was recovered from an adult with an advanced solid tumor such as melanoma, head and neck, liver or kidney cancer. The chain employs TRBV7-9 and TRBJ2-7, with D perhaps assigned TRBD1 or TRBD2 (5 bases each). The CDR3, as DNA: TGTGCCAGCAGCTTAGAGGGGACCCAGAGCTTC. Encoded protein: CASSLEGTQSF.